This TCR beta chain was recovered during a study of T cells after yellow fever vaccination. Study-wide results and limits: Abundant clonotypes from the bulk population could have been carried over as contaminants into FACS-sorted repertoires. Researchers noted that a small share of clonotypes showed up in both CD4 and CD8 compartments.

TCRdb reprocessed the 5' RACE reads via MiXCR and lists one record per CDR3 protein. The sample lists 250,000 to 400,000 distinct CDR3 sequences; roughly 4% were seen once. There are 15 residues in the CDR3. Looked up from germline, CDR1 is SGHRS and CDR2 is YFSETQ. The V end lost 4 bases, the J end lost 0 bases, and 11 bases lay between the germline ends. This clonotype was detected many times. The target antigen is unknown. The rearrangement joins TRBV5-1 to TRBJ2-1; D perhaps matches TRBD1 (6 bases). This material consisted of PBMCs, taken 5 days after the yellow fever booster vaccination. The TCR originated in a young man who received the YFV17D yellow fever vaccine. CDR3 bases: TGCGCCAGCAGCACCACAGGGAGCTCCTACAATGAGCAGTTCTTC. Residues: CASSTTGSSYNEQFF.